This entry concerns a single T cell receptor beta chain. Its antigen remains unknown. The repertoire was sequenced with immunoSEQ multiplex PCR; TCRdb's copy has only in-frame clones and lacks some. Altogether 65,000 to 85,000 clones are present, more than 70% being singletons, with the ten largest covering roughly 11%. The ends were cut back, 3 bases at V and 3 bases at J, with 6 bases in the middle. Germline CDR1 reads GTSNPN; CDR2 reads SVGIG (reference sequence). The CDR3 contains 12 residues. The data were obtained in a study of T cell responses to AZD1222 COVID-19 vaccine. At the level of the study: Pooling was applied to second doses at about 4 or about 12 weeks. General observations from the study: Among vaccine-associated CD4 TCRs, coverage spanned spike, with dominance at 160-218 and 743-854. Clonal diversity was possibly underestimated; the donors were predominantly white British and more often female.

The material was peripheral blood, obtained on day 0 of AZD1222 vaccination. This sequence originates from an adult in good health. The V gene is TRBV30, the J gene TRBJ1-3, with D uncertain. The CDR3 is CAWRGYGNTIYF. Here the CDR3 DNA reads TGTGCCTGGAGGGGGTATGGAAACACCATATATTTT.